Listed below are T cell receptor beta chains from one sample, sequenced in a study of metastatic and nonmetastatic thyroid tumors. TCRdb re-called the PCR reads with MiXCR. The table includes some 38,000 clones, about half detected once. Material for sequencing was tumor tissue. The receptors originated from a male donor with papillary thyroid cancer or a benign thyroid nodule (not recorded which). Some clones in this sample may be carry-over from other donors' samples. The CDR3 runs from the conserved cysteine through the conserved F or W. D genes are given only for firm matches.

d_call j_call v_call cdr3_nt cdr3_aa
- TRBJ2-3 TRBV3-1 TGTGCCAGCAGCCAAAGTTCTGAGCGCTACACAGATACGCAGTATTTT CASSQSSERYTDTQYF
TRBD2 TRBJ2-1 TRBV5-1 TGCGCCAGCAGTTCGCGGGAGAGTAAAAATGAGCAGTTCTTC CASSSRESKNEQFF
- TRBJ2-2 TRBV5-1 TGCGCCAGCAGCTCCACCGGTGGCCCGAACACCGGGGAGCTGTTTTTT CASSSTGGPNTGELFF
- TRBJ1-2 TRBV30 TGTGCCTGGAGTGTGAGAGCTTATGGCTACACCTTC CAWSVRAYGYTF
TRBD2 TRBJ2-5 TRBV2 TGTGCCAGCAGTTGGGGTAGCGGGAGAGAGACCCAGTACTTC CASSWGSGRETQYF
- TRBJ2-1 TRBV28 TGTGCCAGCAAGGGGGACGCGGATGAGCAGTTCTTC CASKGDADEQFF
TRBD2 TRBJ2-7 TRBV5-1 TGCGCCAGCAGCTTTGGCGGGGGGGCGAAGGAGCAGTACTTC CASSFGGGAKEQYF
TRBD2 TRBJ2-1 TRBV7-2 TGTGCCAGCAGCTATCGAATGGCAGGGTCTAGCGGGAGTTACAATGAGCAGTTCTTC CASSYRMAGSSGSYNEQFF
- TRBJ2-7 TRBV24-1 TGTGCCACCGGGAACTACGAGCAGTACTTC CATGNYEQYF
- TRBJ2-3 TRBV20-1 TGCAGTGCCCCACAGGAGGGGTACACAGATACGCAGTATTTT CSAPQEGYTDTQYF
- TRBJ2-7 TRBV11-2 TGTGCCAGCAGCTTGGACAGCTACGAGCAGTACTTC CASSLDSYEQYF
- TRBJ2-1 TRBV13 TGTGCCAGCAGCCCTCAAGGCTACAATGAGCAGTTCTTC CASSPQGYNEQFF